Here is one TCR beta chain with its context. Its antigen is still unknown. Per-base qualities were not stored, and no clone one base away is much larger. The CDR1 and CDR2 encoded by the germline V gene (reference sequence) are SGHKS and YYEKEE. Ends trimmed: V by 1 base, J by 2 bases; bases unmatched to a gene: 6. Its CDR3 holds 17 amino acids, cysteine through phenylalanine. Only CDR3 DNA remains: 51 bases, in frame from the first base. Library preparation was by the immunoSEQ multiplex PCR assay. For the multiplex PCR, a mixture combining 60 forward primers for TCR Vbeta segments and 13 reverse primers for TCR Jbeta segments was used. The CDR3 region of rearranged TCR beta genes was amplified from genomic DNA by a multiplex PCR assay. The amplified TCR beta libraries were sequenced on the Illumina HiSeq System as 87-base-pair reads. Per the original workflow: A later analysis counted tens of millions of unique TCR beta chains across the 666 repertoires, and some 11 million of these chains were shared by at least two donors. To remove PCR and sequencing errors, raw reads were error-corrected and collapsed into unique sequences using a nearest-neighbor algorithm that merged closely related sequences. To assign V, D and J gene segments, CDR3 sequences were aligned to IMGT reference sequences. Each retained sequence needed at least a six-nucleotide match to both a V gene segment and a J gene segment. A rearrangement counted as productive if the CDR3 had no stop codons and remained in frame with V and J, and every other rearrangement counted as non-productive. CDR3 was defined by IMGT convention, running from the second conserved V-encoded cysteine to the conserved J-encoded phenylalanine. Sequences without an unambiguous match to a single V gene segment were excluded from the earlier analysis of about 630 of the donors. In an earlier analysis of a few hundred of the donors, a V segment was called functional when productive rearrangements were above 56.7%, and segregating when the standard deviation between donors exceeded 5%. To diagnose cytomegalovirus status from the catalog of TCR beta chain sequences, a statistical classification framework was built. In a later analysis, V and J genes were assigned by comparing TCR nucleotide sequences against IMGT/GENE-DB human TR gene sequences. The TCRdist pipeline was used in a later analysis to assign CDR3 sequences and most-parsimonious VDJ recombination scenarios. In a later analysis, each TCR beta chain was defined by its CDR3 amino acid sequence together with its V-gene family, and reads without a unique V-gene family were excluded. As a way to deal with suspected cross-contamination and a sequencing artifact, a later analysis dropped over 550 nucleotide sequences that were highly shared and had low generation probability. A later analysis calculated a clonal expansion index for each public chain from normalized within-repertoire ranks of inferred template counts. Generation probabilities in a later analysis came from a VDJ recombination model fitted to out-of-frame rearrangements, and those results were checked against IGoR. Hypergeometric tests were used in a later analysis to score TCR-TCR, TCR-HLA and TCR-CMV co-occurrence, with a repertoire-size bias correction applied to the TCR pairs. A later analysis estimated false discovery rates by permuting HLA or CMV assignments 20 times. In a later analysis, co-occurring TCRs were grouped using DBSCAN, with TCRdist sequence similarity added in when clustering inside HLA-allele-positive subsets. Co-occurrence clustering excluded repertoires with fewer than 30,000 or more than 120,000 public chains, plus five with anomalous nucleotide sharing. TCRdb mirrors the immuneACCESS table, restricted to in-frame sequences. Some clones are absent from its copies; in checked studies, under half trace to an unresolved V gene, and the reason for the others is unknown. From that table come the V and J calls and clone size; the DNA was used to work out D and trimming. This sample comprises about 180,000 clones, over 70% of them detected only once. The top ten clonotypes cover 1.4% of the sample.

The data belong to a study of cytomegalovirus exposure and HLA in healthy donors (dated by TCRdb to between 2016 and 2019). Notes on the research overall: An earlier analysis of a few hundred of the donors reported around 280 Gb of sequence data and 95 million to 130 million unique TCR beta sequences obtained from about 180 million T cells. An early release covering some 640 HLA-typed donors comprised about 320 gigabases of sequencing data and 65 million to 100 million unique TCR sequences. Of the roughly 400 genotyped donors, over 70% fell in the genetic ancestry cluster associated with self-reported Caucasian donors. The study was designed to test whether signatures of past pathogen exposure could be identified by cataloging public T cell receptors. The study used immunosequencing to profile the T cell repertoires of approximately 630 subjects and linked those repertoires to cytomegalovirus serostatus. Along with the roughly 700-subject first cohort, a separate validation cohort of over 90 different subjects was used. To predict cytomegalovirus infection status, the study brought together high-throughput TCR immunosequencing, statistical association of individual TCRs with disease status, and machine learning. In a later analysis, previously published TCR beta repertoires from several hundred donors were re-analyzed and high-resolution HLA genotyping was added so that TCR occurrence patterns could be studied. Rather than drawing on any new phenotypic data, the later analysis identified candidate immune exposures from TCR beta sequences and the way those sequences occurred across donors. In an earlier analysis of several hundred of the donors, high-throughput TCR beta sequencing was used to judge whether each TCR beta V gene segment behaved as functional or pseudogenic. Alongside the repertoire data, information on donor age, sex, ethnicity and CMV serostatus was compiled. A later genetic analysis took genome-wide SNP genotypes for about 60% of the roughly 670 donors and used that subset as a discovery cohort. All discovery cohort repertoires had been generated on a single sequencing platform. HLA typing covered class I and class II loci at four-digit resolution. Typing coverage differed by locus: A, B, C, DRB1 and DQB1 were typed in roughly 620-630 donors, DQA1 in about 550, DPA1 in some 600, and DPB1 in around 440. Roughly five DR-DQ haplotypes were handled as single units for association and clustering because linkage in the cohort was strong. Among about 410 genotyped donors of the cohort, an average of around 250,000 unique TCR beta nucleotide sequences was sequenced per donor, of which 15% to 20% were non-productive.

The cohort comprised some 700 healthy bone marrow donors. At the time of sampling, all cohort members were nominally healthy, though unrecorded immune exposures were likely present. The donor was CMV seronegative and belonged to the group of more than 300 seronegative cohort members. Every donor gave a peripheral blood sample, and the peripheral blood mononuclear cells from that sample were used for TCR beta sequencing. The Qiagen DNeasy Blood Extraction Kit was used to extract genomic DNA from the blood cell samples. Findings and caveats that apply to the study as a whole: V-gene and J-gene trimming of TCR beta chains was associated with a missense DCLRE1C variant in a later genetic analysis, and the association was replicated in an independent cohort. A later genetic analysis reported fewer N-insertions in productive TCRs among donors in an Asian-associated ancestry cluster than the approximately 670-donor mean. In both the original and validation cohorts, the classifier was reported to diagnose cytomegalovirus status with high specificity and sensitivity. Specific HLA alleles were associated with over 15,000 TCR beta sequences at a false discovery rate of 0.05 in a later analysis. According to the authors, the approach could potentially be generalized to other disease states and immunological phenotypes. The sequencing pipeline was judged likely to have produced a cluster of highly shared sequence variants as a technical artifact. In a later analysis, HLA-associated TCR beta chains showed more clonal expansion and lower generation probabilities than non-associated chains that were equally common. HLA typing was unavailable for some donors at each locus, so association tests used only the typed subset. The cohort was sequenced for TCR beta chains only, and without alpha or paired-chain data the features that could be detected were limited. According to a later analysis, most CMV-associated TCR beta chains appeared to be HLA-restricted, and the HLA associations seemed to be driven largely by CMV exposure. A few of the identified cytomegalovirus-associated TCR beta chains were confirmed in vitro to be specific for cytomegalovirus antigens. According to a later analysis, parvovirus B19, influenza, CMV and Epstein-Barr virus appeared linked to several top co-occurrence clusters. The 87-base-pair reads could not distinguish some IMGT-functional V segments, including TRBV6-2 and TRBV6-3, so those segments were excluded. Most TCR sequences were seen in very few donors, while some public TCRs were found in many individuals. In an earlier analysis of 450 to 750 of the donors, most TCR beta V segments appeared in productive rearrangements about 87% or about 30% of the time, broadly matching IMGT annotations. About 15 rarely observed V segments, including chromosome 9 orphons, were excluded from the earlier analysis of just under 600 of the donors because counts were too low. Assigning TCR associations to individual alleles was difficult when HLA alleles, especially DR and DQ, strongly co-occurred. Linkage disequilibrium might explain the correlated functional status among segregating V segments, but an unknown experimental factor could not be excluded. According to a later analysis, TCR association rates differed among HLA loci, with DRB1 alleles showing the most associated TCRs and HLA-C alleles showing the fewest. A further reported finding was that TCR beta sequences accurately predicted the HLA-A and HLA-B alleles for most subjects in the first cohort. The study listed over 150 TCR beta chains as associated with cytomegalovirus. Immune exposure information for the cohort was limited to CMV serostatus. The presence/absence analyses assumed that sequencing depth was roughly uniform across donors, and that assumption may not be true.

This TCR came from a man younger than 35 in good health and CMV-seronegative. The specimen sequenced was PBMCs. The rearrangement combines TRBV5-5 with TRBJ1-5; TRBD1 agrees with 10 junctional bases. Read as DNA, the sequence is TGTGCCAGCAGCTTGCTCCCCGGGACAGGGGGCAATCAGCCCCAGCATTTT. Translated, this is CASSLLPGTGGNQPQHF.